This T cell receptor (beta chain) was sequenced during a study of cytomegalovirus exposure and HLA in healthy donors. General study results and limits: A later look showed TCR association rates differing by HLA locus, highest for DRB1 and lowest for HLA-C. In a later analysis, specific HLA alleles were associated with approximately 17,000 TCR beta sequences at a 0.05 false discovery rate.

For this clone: Its cognate antigen is unknown.

Amplification used 60 Vbeta primers and 13 Jbeta primers. Libraries were prepared by immunoSEQ multiplex PCR; TCRdb keeps only in-frame clonotypes and omits some of them. The sample lists about 59,000 clones; 65% to 80% were seen once. CDR1 is KGHSH, CDR2 LQKENI, per germline. The trim removed 4 bases at V and 3 bases at J, leaving 2 bases unmatched. CDR3 length: 14 amino acids. The J gene is TRBJ1-1, the V gene TRBV18, with 10 bases lining up with TRBD1. This sequence was found in a man in his thirties or forties in good health and CMV-seropositive. Material for sequencing was PBMCs. In nucleotides, the CDR3 is TGTGCCAGCTCACTTGGACAGGGGGACACTGAAGCTTTCTTT. Amino acid sequence: CASSLGQGDTEAFF.